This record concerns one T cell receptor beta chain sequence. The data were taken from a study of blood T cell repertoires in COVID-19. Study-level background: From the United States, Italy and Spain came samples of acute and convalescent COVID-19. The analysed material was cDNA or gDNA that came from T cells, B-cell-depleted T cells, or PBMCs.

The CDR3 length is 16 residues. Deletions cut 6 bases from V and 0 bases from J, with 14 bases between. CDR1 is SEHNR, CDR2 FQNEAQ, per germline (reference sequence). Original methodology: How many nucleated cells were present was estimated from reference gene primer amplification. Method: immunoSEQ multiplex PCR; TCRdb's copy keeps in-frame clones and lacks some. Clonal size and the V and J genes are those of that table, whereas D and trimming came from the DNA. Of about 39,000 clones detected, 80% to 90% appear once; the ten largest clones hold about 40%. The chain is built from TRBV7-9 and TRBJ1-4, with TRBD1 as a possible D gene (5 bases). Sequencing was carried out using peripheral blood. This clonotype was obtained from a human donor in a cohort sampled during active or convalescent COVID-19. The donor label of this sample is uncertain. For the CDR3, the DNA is TGTGCCAGCAGTTTTCAGGGAGGCACAACTAATGAAAAACTGTTTTTT. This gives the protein CASSFQGGTTNEKLFF.